One sample yielded the 18 T cell receptor beta chains listed below, sequenced in a study of beta chain features in type 1 diabetes. Since all of the isolated RNA was reverse transcribed, expressed TCRB transcripts were what got sequenced. Clones were sequenced by immunoSEQ multiplex PCR, and TCRdb holds only the in-frame ones, with some missing. The table records about 900,000 clones, roughly 16% of them present only once. Sequencing used naive CD4+ T cells from blood. The receptors were gathered from a woman aged 18-35 years in good health.

This clone was recorded a few times. V gene TRBV27 combines with J gene TRBJ2-1; TRBD2 matches 8 bases. The CDR3 length is 16 residues. J lost 3 bases, V lost 6 bases, and 10 bases had no gene match. The V gene's germline CDR1 is MNHEY and CDR2 SMNVEV (reference sequence). CDR3 loop: CASSERETALYNEQFF. The CDR3 DNA is TGTGCCAGCAGCGAGCGGGAGACCGCCCTCTACAATGAGCAGTTCTTC.

V gene TRBV5-4 combines with J gene TRBJ2-4; 9 nucleotides agree with TRBD2. Germline CDR1 is SGHNT and CDR2 is YYREEE (reference sequence). V lost 0 bases to trimming and J lost 7 bases; unmatched junction nucleotides: 5. This CDR3 spans 15 amino acids. For the CDR3, the DNA is TGTGCCAGCAGCTTGGGAGGGACTAGCCTGAACATTCAGTACTTC. Its protein is CASSLGGTSLNIQYF.

This clone was detected only a few times. The gene calls are TRBV7-2 and TRBJ2-7, with 12 bases aligning to TRBD1. The V and J ends lost 7 bases and 4 bases, in that order; junction bases with no gene match: 5. The length of the CDR3 is 14 residues. CDR1 is SGHTA, CDR2 FQGNSA, per germline. CDR3 nucleotides: TGTGCCAGCACCCCGGGACAGGGGGCTTACGAGCAGTACTTC. It encodes CASTPGQGAYEQYF.

In this sample, this clone turned up a few times. The chain carries TRBV28 and TRBJ1-2, with no clear D. Trimming cost V 5 bases and J 4 bases, with 14 bases left between them. There are 14 residues in the CDR3. From germline, CDR1 is MDHEN and CDR2 SYDVKM. The CDR3 loop is CASSPEVFSYGYTF. CDR3 DNA: TGTGCCAGCAGTCCAGAAGTATTCTCCTATGGCTACACCTTC.

This clone was recorded a few times. This chain links TRBV19 with TRBJ2-1; D is perhaps TRBD1 (6 bases). CDR1 and CDR2 from the germline V gene are LNHDA and SQIVND (reference sequence). The CDR3 runs 17 residues. V was pared by 3 bases and J by 0 bases, with 15 bases between. This CDR3 is CASSIGQLTSSYNEQFF. For the CDR3, the DNA is TGTGCCAGTAGTATCGGACAGCTTACTAGCTCCTACAATGAGCAGTTCTTC.

The V gene is TRBV19, the J gene TRBJ1-2, with 10 bases aligning to TRBD1. J lost 2 bases, V lost 4 bases, and 7 bases had no gene match. The germline V gene has CDR1 LNHDA and CDR2 SQIVND (reference sequence). CDR3 length equals 16 residues. The DNA of the CDR3 is TGTGCCAGTAGTAAAAAGGGACAGGGGATAAACTATGGCTACACCTTC. This translates into CASSKKGQGINYGYTF.

This clone was picked up a small number of times. The V gene is TRBV7-2, the J gene TRBJ2-5, with D possibly TRBD2 on 5 matching bases. Germline V CDR1 and CDR2: SGHTA, FQGNSA. Trimming cost V 5 bases and J 5 bases, with 15 bases left between them. CDR3 size: 14 residues. CDR3 in amino acids: CASSPGGPGETQYF. The CDR3 DNA is TGTGCCAGCAGCCCCGGAGGACCGGGGGAGACCCAGTACTTC.

This rearrangement joins TRBV10-3 to TRBJ1-1, with D possibly matching TRBD1 (6 bases). V dropped 0 bases and J dropped 5 bases, with 16 bases sitting between them. The germline V gene has CDR1 ENHRY and CDR2 SYGVKD. CDR3 size: 16 residues. The DNA of the CDR3 is TGTGCCATCAGTGAGTCGCCGGGGGCGTCGTTTACTGAAGCTTTCTTT. It encodes CAISESPGASFTEAFF.

The chain couples TRBV7-8 to TRBJ2-1; 12 bases are shared with TRBD2. Germline CDR1 is SGHVS and CDR2 is FQNEAQ. Germline trimming cut 4 bases from V and 8 bases from J; bases unmatched to any gene: 6. The CDR3 loop spans 15 amino acids. The CDR3 spells CASSSTSGRWDEQFF. The DNA of the CDR3 is TGTGCCAGCAGCTCTACTAGCGGGAGGTGGGATGAGCAGTTCTTC. The full variable domain, in which reference TRBV7-8 and TRBJ2-1 provide the parts outside the CDR3, is GAGVSQSPRYKVAKRGQDVALRCDPISGHVSLFWYQQALGQGPEFLTYFQNEAQLDKSGLPSDRFFAERPEGSVSTLKIQRTQQEDSAVYLCASSSTSGRWDEQFFGPGTRLTVL.

The chain is built from TRBV7-2 and TRBJ2-1; D unclear. Trimming stripped 2 bases from V and 1 base from J, with 9 bases between. The CDR3 extends over 15 amino acids. Per germline, CDR1 SGHTA and CDR2 FQGNSA. The CDR3 DNA reads as TGTGCCAGCAGCTTAAGCCATAATTCCTACAATGAGCAGTTCTTC. It encodes CASSLSHNSYNEQFF.

To note about this clone: This CDR3 is also generated by other DNA sequences in the sample. This rearrangement joins TRBV9 to TRBJ2-1, with no clear D. The V end was cut by 0 bases, the J end by 7 bases, with 5 bases between. The CDR3 length is 12 residues. Looked up from germline, CDR1 is SGDLS and CDR2 is YYNGEE. The CDR3 region is CASSVAGNEQFF. For the CDR3, the DNA is TGTGCCAGCAGCGTAGCTGGAAATGAGCAGTTCTTC.

In this sample, this clone turned up a few times. The chain combines TRBV5-4 with TRBJ2-3; TRBD1 might be the D (6 bases). Trimming took off 4 bases at V and 7 bases at J, with 22 bases between the two ends. The V gene's germline CDR1 is SGHNT and CDR2 YYREEE (reference sequence). The CDR3 has 16 amino acids. CDR3 sequence: CASSRQASHGVHTQYF. The CDR3 nucleotides read TGTGCCAGCAGCCGACAGGCTAGCCATGGCGTCCATACGCAGTATTTT. Together with reference TRBV5-4 and TRBJ2-3, the CDR3 gives the full variable domain: ETGVTQSPTHLIKTRGQQVTLRCSSQSGHNTVSWYQQALGQGPQFIFQYYREEENGRGNFPPRFSGLQFPNYSSELNVNALELDDSALYLCASSRQASHGVHTQYFGPGTRLTVL.

This clone was seen more than once but under ten times. The genes are TRBV28 and TRBJ1-2; 7 nucleotides line up with TRBD1. The V and J ends lost 6 bases and 7 bases, in that order; junction bases with no gene match: 11. In germline, CDR1 is MDHEN, CDR2 SYDVKM. The CDR3 is made up of 14 amino acids. In nucleotides, the CDR3 is TGTGCCAGCAGAAATCCTCAGGGGGATTTTGGCTACACCTTC. As protein: CASRNPQGDFGYTF.

This clone was picked up a small number of times. The V gene is TRBV7-9, the J gene TRBJ2-2; 10 bases match TRBD1. Germline V gene lookup returns CDR1 SEHNR and CDR2 FQNEAQ (reference sequence). After removal of 5 bases from V and 4 bases from J, the junction contained 7 bases not matched to a gene. The CDR3 is made up of 16 amino acids. This CDR3 reads CASSKRQGASTGELFF. The CDR3 region has the DNA TGTGCCAGCAGCAAGCGACAGGGGGCATCCACCGGGGAGCTGTTTTTT. The variable domain in full, completed from reference TRBV7-9 and TRBJ2-2, reads DTGVSQNPRHKITKRGQNVTFRCDPISEHNRLYWYRQTLGQGPEFLTYFQNEAQLEKSRLLSDRFSAERPKGSFSTLEIQRTEQGDSAMYLCASSKRQGASTGELFFGEGSRLTVL.

This clone came up a few times. The V and J genes are TRBV5-6 and TRBJ1-1; no clear D gene. This CDR3 is 14 amino acids long. Germline CDR1 is SGHDT and CDR2 is YYEEEE. The V and J ends lost 1 base and 3 bases respectively, with 10 bases between them. The CDR3 protein is CASSLPGVDTEAFF. The CDR3 DNA reads as TGTGCCAGCAGCTTGCCGGGAGTTGACACTGAAGCTTTCTTT.

CDR3 protein: CASSQGASAYNEQFF. Here the CDR3 DNA reads TGCGCCAGCAGCCAAGGGGCTAGCGCTTACAATGAGCAGTTCTTC. V usage is TRBV4-3 and J usage is TRBJ2-1; the D gene is possibly TRBD2 (6 bases). Deletions cut 1 base from V and 4 bases from J, with 11 bases between. This CDR3 is 15 amino acids long. Germline assignment: CDR1 LGHNA and CDR2 YSLEER.

The rearrangement links TRBV6-1 to TRBJ2-3; D tentatively reads TRBD1 or TRBD2 (5 bases each). V was shortened by 3 bases and J by 3 bases, with 10 bases between the two germline ends. CDR1 and CDR2 (germline): MNHNS, SASEGT. The CDR3 totals 14 residues. Here the CDR3 reads CASSDLGETDTQYF. The CDR3 bases are TGTGCCAGCAGTGATCTAGGGGAGACAGATACGCAGTATTTT.

As to this clone: The same CDR3 is also encoded by other DNA sequences in this sample. V gene TRBV5-4 combines with J gene TRBJ2-7; TRBD1 agrees at 7 bases. The CDR3 has 14 amino acids. V lost 0 bases, J lost 2 bases, and 2 bases stayed unmatched. Germline V gene sequence: CDR1 SGHNT, CDR2 YYREEE (reference sequence). The DNA for the CDR3 is TGTGCCAGCAGCTTGGGGCAGGGGGCCTACGAGCAGTACTTC. This translates into CASSLGQGAYEQYF.